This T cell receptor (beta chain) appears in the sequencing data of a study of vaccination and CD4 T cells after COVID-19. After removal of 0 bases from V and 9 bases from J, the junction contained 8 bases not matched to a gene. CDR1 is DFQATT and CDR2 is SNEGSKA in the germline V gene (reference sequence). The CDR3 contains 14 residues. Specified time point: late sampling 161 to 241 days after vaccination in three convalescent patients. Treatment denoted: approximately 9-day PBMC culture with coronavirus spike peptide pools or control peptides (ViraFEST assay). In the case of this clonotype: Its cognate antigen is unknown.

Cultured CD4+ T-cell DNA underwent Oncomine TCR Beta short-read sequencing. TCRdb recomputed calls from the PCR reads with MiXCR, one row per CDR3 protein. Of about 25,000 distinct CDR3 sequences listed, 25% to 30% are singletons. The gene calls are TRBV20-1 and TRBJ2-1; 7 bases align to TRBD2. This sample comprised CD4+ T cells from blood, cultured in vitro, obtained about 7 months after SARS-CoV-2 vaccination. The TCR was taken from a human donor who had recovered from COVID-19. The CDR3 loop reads CSARDPVREVEQFF. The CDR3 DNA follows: TGCAGTGCTAGAGATCCCGTTCGGGAGGTTGAGCAGTTCTTC.